This TCR beta chain originates from a study of blood T cell repertoires in COVID-19 (dated by TCRdb to about 2020). At the level of the whole study: Collaborator samples came from the United States, Italy and Spain and covered acute and convalescent phases of COVID-19. The samples were drawn from two sources: the first 160 participants of the ongoing ImmuneRACE study, and 950 to 1,500 subjects contributed by 6 global collaborators. Subjects who had been exposed to COVID-19, were actively infected with it, or had recovered from it provided the deeply sampled blood TCRbeta repertoires that made up the dataset. The repertoires were made available in a free public database intended to serve as a resource for research on the immune response to SARS-CoV-2. A de-identified subject ID, COVID-19 status, age in years and sex were almost always included in the sample metadata. The prospective study material was composed of cDNA or gDNA derived from T cells, B-cell-depleted T cells, or PBMCs. Where HLA class I and class II types were available, the types were taken from metadata supplied by the sample provider, not from assay-based typing.

V is shortened by 4 bases, J by 5 bases, and the region joining them spans 12 bases. From a lookup of the germline V gene, CDR1 and CDR2 are MDHEN and SYDVKM. The CDR3 has 14 amino acids, counting the end cysteine and phenylalanine. Only the CDR3 part of the read is kept: 42 bases, read in frame from the first base. TCRbeta CDR3 regions were amplified from genomic DNA using the immunoSEQ Assay, a bias-controlled multiplex PCR. In the original analysis: The number of nucleated cells in each sample was estimated from the amplification of reference gene primers within the assay. To quantify the absolute abundance of each unique TCRbeta CDR3 rearrangement, sequence reads were collapsed and filtered. For each sample, productive Simpson clonality was calculated as the square root of Simpson's diversity index across productive rearrangements. TCRdb's version of the immuneACCESS table is confined to in-frame rearrangements and falls short of the full clone set. An unresolved V gene accounts for under half of the shortfall where checked; the remainder is of unknown origin. V and J calls and clone size are given by that table; D and trimming were obtained from the DNA. Across this sample there are 100,000 to 150,000 clones, with about 86% seen only once. 5.5% to 6% of the sample is held by the ten biggest clonotypes.

Concerning this clone: The antigen it recognizes is unknown. Base qualities are not provided; no much larger clone lies one nucleotide away.

Whole blood was collected in K2EDTA tubes by collaborating institutions according to the institutions' own protocols. For TCRbeta analysis, collaborator samples were shipped as frozen whole blood, as isolated PBMCs, or as DNA extracted from either sample type. The paper's findings and limits, for the study overall: How much clinical and demographic metadata was included differed by source and by participant, and the metadata was provided uncurated.

This clonotype originated in a man aged 80 or over with active or convalescent COVID-19. Sequencing was done on a sample of peripheral blood. The chain couples TRBV28 to TRBJ1-3; the D segment cannot be called with confidence. The DNA reads as follows: TGTGCCAGCAGTTCCCCTGGAGGGAGAAACACCATATATTTT. It codes for CASSSPGGRNTIYF.